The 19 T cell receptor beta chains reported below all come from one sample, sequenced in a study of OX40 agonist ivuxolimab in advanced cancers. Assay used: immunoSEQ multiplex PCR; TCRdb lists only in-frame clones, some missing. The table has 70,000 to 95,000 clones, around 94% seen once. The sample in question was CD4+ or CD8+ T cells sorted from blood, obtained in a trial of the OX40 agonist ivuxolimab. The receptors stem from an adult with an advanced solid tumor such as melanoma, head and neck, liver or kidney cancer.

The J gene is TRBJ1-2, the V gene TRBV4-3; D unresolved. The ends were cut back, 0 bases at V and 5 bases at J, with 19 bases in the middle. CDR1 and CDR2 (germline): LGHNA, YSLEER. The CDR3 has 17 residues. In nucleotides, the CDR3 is TGCGCCAGCAGCCAAGACGCCAGGACCCCTATCTGGTATGGCTACACCTTC. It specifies CASSQDARTPIWYGYTF.

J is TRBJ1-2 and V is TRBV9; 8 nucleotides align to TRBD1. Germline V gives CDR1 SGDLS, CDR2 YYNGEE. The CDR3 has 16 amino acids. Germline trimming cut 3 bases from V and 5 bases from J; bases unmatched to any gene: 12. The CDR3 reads CASSGFGQGFGYGYTF. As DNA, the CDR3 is TGTGCCAGCAGCGGGTTTGGACAGGGATTTGGGTATGGCTACACCTTC.

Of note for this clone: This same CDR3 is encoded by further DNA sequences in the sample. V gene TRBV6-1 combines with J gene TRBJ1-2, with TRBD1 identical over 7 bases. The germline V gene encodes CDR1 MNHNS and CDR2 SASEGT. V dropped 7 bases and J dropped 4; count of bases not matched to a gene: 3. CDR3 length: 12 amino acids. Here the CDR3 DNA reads TGTGCCAGCACGACAGGGAGCTATGGCTACACCTTC. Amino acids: CASTTGSYGYTF.

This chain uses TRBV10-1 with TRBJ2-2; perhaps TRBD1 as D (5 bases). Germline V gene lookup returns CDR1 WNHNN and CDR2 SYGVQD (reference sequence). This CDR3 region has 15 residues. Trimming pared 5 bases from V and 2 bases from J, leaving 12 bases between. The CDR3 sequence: CASSPYGANTGELFF. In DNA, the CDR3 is TGCGCCAGCAGTCCCTATGGGGCAAACACCGGGGAGCTGTTTTTT.

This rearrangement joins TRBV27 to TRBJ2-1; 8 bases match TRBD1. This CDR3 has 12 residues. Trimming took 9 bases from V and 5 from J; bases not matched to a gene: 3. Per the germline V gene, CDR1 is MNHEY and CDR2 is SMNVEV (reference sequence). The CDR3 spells CASKTGDNEQFF. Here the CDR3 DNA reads TGTGCCAGTAAGACAGGGGACAATGAGCAGTTCTTC.

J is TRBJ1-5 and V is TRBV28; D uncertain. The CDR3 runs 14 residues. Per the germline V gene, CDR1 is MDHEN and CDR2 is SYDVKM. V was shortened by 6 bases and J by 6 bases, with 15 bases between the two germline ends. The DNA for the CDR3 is TGTGCCAGCAGCCACGGGGTCGGCGGTCAGCCCCAGCATTTT. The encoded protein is CASSHGVGGQPQHF.

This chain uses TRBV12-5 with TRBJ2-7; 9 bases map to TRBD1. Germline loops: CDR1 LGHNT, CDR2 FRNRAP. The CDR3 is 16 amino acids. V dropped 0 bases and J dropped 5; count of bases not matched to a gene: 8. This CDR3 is CASGLVRDRDNHEQYF. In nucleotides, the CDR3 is TGTGCTAGTGGTTTGGTACGGGACAGGGACAACCACGAGCAGTACTTC. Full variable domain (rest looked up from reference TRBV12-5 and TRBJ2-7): DARVTQTPRHKVTEMGQEVTMRCQPILGHNTVFWYRQTMMQGLELLAYFRNRAPLDDSGMPKDRFSAEMPDATLATLKIQPSEPRDSAVYFCASGLVRDRDNHEQYFGPGTRLTVT.

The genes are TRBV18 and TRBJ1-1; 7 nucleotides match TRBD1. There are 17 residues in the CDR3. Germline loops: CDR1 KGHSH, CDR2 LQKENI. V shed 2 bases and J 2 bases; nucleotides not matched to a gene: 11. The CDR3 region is CASSPVPPQGKNTEAFF. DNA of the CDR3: TGTGCCAGCTCACCAGTCCCCCCACAGGGGAAAAACACTGAAGCTTTCTTT.

The CDR3 here is CASSLWGGSSYEQYF. The CDR3 nucleotides are TGTGCCAGCAGTTTATGGGGGGGGAGCTCCTACGAGCAGTACTTC. This chain joins TRBV27 and TRBJ2-7, with TRBD2 matching 7 bases. Looked up from germline, CDR1 is MNHEY and CDR2 is SMNVEV (reference sequence). CDR3 length: 15 residues. With 1 base clipped from V and 0 bases from J, the junction kept 3 bases outside the gene matches.

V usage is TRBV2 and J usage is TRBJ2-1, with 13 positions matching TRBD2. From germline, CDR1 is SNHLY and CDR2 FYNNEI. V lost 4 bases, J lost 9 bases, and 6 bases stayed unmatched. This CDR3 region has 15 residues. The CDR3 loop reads CASSGGTSGVGEQFF. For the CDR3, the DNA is TGTGCCAGCAGTGGGGGGACTAGCGGGGTAGGTGAGCAGTTCTTC.

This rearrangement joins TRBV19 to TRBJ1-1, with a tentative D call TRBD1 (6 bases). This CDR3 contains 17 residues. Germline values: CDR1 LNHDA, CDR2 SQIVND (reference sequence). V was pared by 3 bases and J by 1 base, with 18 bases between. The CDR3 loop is CASSISIRGTRNTEAFF. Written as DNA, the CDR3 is TGTGCCAGTAGTATCTCCATAAGGGGGACAAGGAACACTGAAGCTTTCTTT.

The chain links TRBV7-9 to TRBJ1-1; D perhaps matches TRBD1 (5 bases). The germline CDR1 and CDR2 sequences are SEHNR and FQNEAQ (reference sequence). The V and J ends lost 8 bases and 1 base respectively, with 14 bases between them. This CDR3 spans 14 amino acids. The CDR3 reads CASEAQGRNTEAFF. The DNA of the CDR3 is TGTGCCAGCGAAGCCCAGGGTCGGAACACTGAAGCTTTCTTT.

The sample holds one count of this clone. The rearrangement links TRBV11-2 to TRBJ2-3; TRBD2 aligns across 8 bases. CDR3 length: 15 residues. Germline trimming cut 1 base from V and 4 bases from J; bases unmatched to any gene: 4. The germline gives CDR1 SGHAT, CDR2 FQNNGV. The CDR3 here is CASSLAGGPSDTQYF. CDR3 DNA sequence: TGTGCCAGCAGCTTAGCGGGAGGGCCCTCAGATACGCAGTATTTT.

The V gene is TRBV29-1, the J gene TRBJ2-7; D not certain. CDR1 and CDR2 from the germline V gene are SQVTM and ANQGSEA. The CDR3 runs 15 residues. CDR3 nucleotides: TGCAGAGCCCGGGCCTTCTCAAGGAACTCCTACGAGCAGTACTTC. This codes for CRARAFSRNSYEQYF.

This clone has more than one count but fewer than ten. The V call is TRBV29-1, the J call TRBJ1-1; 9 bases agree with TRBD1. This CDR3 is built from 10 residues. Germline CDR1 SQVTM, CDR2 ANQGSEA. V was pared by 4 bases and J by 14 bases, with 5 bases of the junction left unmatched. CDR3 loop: CSVGGDRAFF. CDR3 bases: TGCAGCGTTGGAGGGGACAGGGCCTTCTTT.

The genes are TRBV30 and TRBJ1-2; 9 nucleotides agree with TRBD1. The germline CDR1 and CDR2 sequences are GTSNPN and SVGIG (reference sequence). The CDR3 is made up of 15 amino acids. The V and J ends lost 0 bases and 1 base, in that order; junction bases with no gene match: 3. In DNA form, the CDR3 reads TGTGCCTGGAGTGTTCGACAGGGGGTTAACTATGGCTACACCTTC. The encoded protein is CAWSVRQGVNYGYTF. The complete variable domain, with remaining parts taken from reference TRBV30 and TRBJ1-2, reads SQTIHQWPATLVQPVGSPLSLECTVEGTSNPNLYWYRQAAGRGLQLLFYSVGIGQISSEVPQNLSASRPQDRQFILSSKKLLLSDSGFYLCAWSVRQGVNYGYTFGSGTRLTVV.

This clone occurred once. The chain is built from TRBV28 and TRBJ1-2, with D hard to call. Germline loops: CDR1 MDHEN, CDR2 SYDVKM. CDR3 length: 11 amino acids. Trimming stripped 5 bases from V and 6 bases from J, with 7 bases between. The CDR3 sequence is CASSRGNGYTF. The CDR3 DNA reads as TGTGCCAGCAGTCGCGGGAATGGCTACACCTTC.

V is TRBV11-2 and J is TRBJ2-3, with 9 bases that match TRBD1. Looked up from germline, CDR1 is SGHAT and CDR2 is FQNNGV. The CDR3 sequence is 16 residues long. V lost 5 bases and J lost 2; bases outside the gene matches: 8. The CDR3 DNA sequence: TGTGCCAGCAGCCAAAACCGGGACAGGGACACAGATACGCAGTATTTT. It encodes CASSQNRDRDTDTQYF.

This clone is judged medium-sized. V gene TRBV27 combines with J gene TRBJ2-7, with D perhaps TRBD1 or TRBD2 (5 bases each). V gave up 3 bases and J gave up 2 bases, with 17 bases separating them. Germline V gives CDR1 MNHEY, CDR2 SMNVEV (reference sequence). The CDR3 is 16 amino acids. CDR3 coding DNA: TGTGCCAGCAGTTTGACCGGGGCGGATAAACCCTACGAGCAGTACTTC. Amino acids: CASSLTGADKPYEQYF.